This passage covers 5 T cell receptor beta chains from one sample sequenced in a study of cytomegalovirus exposure and HLA in healthy donors. The PCR had 60 Vbeta and 13 Jbeta primers. Sequenced by immunoSEQ multiplex PCR; TCRdb stores in-frame clones only, minus some. The sample shows 100,000 to 150,000 clones, about four fifths of them seen only once. The sequencing input was PBMCs. These receptors were taken from a young woman in good health and CMV-seronegative.

The DNA for the CDR3 is TGTGCCAGCTCACCACCGTCAGGGGTCACTGAAGCTTTCTTT. It translates to CASSPPSGVTEAFF. The V gene is TRBV18, the J gene TRBJ1-1, with D perhaps TRBD1 (6 bases). There are 14 residues in the CDR3. V lost 0 bases, J lost 4 bases, and 9 bases lay in between. The germline V gene encodes CDR1 KGHSH and CDR2 LQKENI.

The gene calls are TRBV5-5 and TRBJ1-2, with TRBD1 identical over 8 bases. V lost 4 bases and J lost 8; bases outside the gene matches: 19. Germline values: CDR1 SGHKS, CDR2 YYEKEE (reference sequence). The CDR3 consists of 17 residues. This CDR3 is CASSLQGGHPVTGGYTF. The DNA for the CDR3 is TGTGCCAGCAGCCTACAGGGGGGACACCCTGTGACGGGCGGCTACACCTTC.

The table lists this clone with a count of one. The V and J genes are TRBV4-3 and TRBJ2-7, with a weak D call TRBD2 (5 bases). This CDR3 region has 14 residues. Deletions cut 1 base from V and 1 base from J, with 8 bases between. The germline V gene has CDR1 LGHNA and CDR2 YSLEER. The DNA for the CDR3 is TGCGCCAGCAGCCAAGGAGCGGCGTCCTACGAGCAGTACTTC. Amino acid sequence: CASSQGAASYEQYF.

This chain uses TRBV9 with TRBJ1-3; D gene uncertain. Looked up from germline, CDR1 is SGDLS and CDR2 is YYNGEE. CDR3 length equals 13 residues. V lost 5 bases to trimming and J lost 0 bases, with 6 bases between them. The chain's CDR3 is CASSPLSGNTIYF. In nucleotides, the CDR3 is TGTGCCAGCAGTCCCCTCTCTGGAAACACCATATATTTT.

The V gene is TRBV5-1, the J gene TRBJ2-3, with TRBD1 matching over 8 bases. V was clipped by 4 bases and J by 4 bases; unmatched bases: 11. This CDR3 is 16 amino acids long. Per germline, CDR1 SGHRS and CDR2 YFSETQ. The CDR3 nucleotides are TGCGCCAGCAGCGTCGCGACAGGGGCCCCGGCAGATACGCAGTATTTT. This translates into CASSVATGAPADTQYF.